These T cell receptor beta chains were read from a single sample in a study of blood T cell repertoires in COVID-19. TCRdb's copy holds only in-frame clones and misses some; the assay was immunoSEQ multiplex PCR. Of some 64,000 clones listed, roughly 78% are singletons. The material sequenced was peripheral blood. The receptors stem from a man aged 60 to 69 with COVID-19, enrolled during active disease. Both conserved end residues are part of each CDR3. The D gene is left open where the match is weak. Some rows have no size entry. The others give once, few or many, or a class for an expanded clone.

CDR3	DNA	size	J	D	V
CASSRQGSYNEQFF	TGTGCCAGCAGCAGACAGGGCTCCTACAATGAGCAGTTCTTC	.	TRBJ2-1	TRBD1	TRBV6-2/TRBV6-3
CASSPTRETQYF	TGTGCCAGCAGTCCTACTAGGGAGACCCAGTACTTC	.	TRBJ2-5	.	TRBV2
CASSFNGELLTDTQYF	TGCGCCAGCAGCTTTAACGGGGAATTGTTGACAGATACGCAGTATTTT	.	TRBJ2-3	.	TRBV5-1
CASSGRAGNYGYTF	TGTGCCAGCAGCGGGCGGGCGGGCAACTATGGCTACACCTTC	.	TRBJ1-2	.	TRBV7-9
CASRPWTGDNQPQHF	TGTGCCAGCAGACCTTGGACAGGTGATAATCAGCCCCAGCATTTT	few	TRBJ1-5	TRBD1	TRBV6-2/TRBV6-3
CASRFLAYSTDTQYF	TGTGCAAGTCGCTTTCTAGCGTACAGCACAGATACGCAGTATTTT	.	TRBJ2-3	.	TRBV12-2
CASSLLGLAGGTTGELFF	TGTGCCAGCAGTCTCCTTGGGCTAGCGGGAGGAACTACCGGGGAGCTGTTTTTT	.	TRBJ2-2	TRBD2	TRBV27
CASSLQQGSNEQFF	TGCGCCAGCAGCTTGCAACAGGGGAGCAATGAGCAGTTCTTC	.	TRBJ2-1	TRBD1	TRBV5-1
CASSRQSGTGELFF	TGTGCCAGCAGTCGACAGTCGGGCACCGGGGAGCTGTTTTTT	.	TRBJ2-2	.	TRBV6-2/TRBV6-3
CASSQPLAGTGTGELFF	TGTGCCAGCAGCCAACCTCTAGCGGGAACGGGCACCGGGGAGCTGTTTTTT	.	TRBJ2-2	TRBD2	TRBV4-2
CASSLQGGANQPQHF	TGTGCCAGCAGCCTACAGGGTGGGGCCAATCAGCCCCAGCATTTT	.	TRBJ1-5	.	TRBV7-3
CASREGAYTGELFF	TGCGCCAGCCGTGAAGGGGCCTACACCGGGGAGCTGTTTTTT	.	TRBJ2-2	.	TRBV5-1
CASSPPTLANTEAFF	TGTGCCAGCAGCCCTCCGACACTAGCGAACACTGAAGCTTTCTTT	.	TRBJ1-1	.	TRBV9
CASSPRDRPQLGYTF	TGTGCCAGCAGCCCTCGGGACAGGCCTCAACTCGGCTACACCTTC	few	TRBJ1-2	TRBD1	TRBV3-1/TRBV3-2
CASSLAGAPTQYF	TGTGCCAGCAGCTTAGCAGGCGCCCCTACGCAGTATTTT	.	TRBJ2-3	.	TRBV13
CASSLVGGYGYTF	TGTGCCAGCAGTTTAGTAGGGGGCTATGGCTACACCTTC	few	TRBJ1-2	.	TRBV12-3/TRBV12-4
CASSQDRAPTQYF	TGTGCCAGCAGCCAAGACAGGGCCCCGACCCAGTACTTC	once	TRBJ2-5	.	TRBV14
CASSPLGAGATDTQYF	TGTGCCAGCAGCCCGCTTGGAGCGGGGGCCACAGATACGCAGTATTTT	once	TRBJ2-3	TRBD2	TRBV5-4
CASSQLLAHQETQYF	TGTGCCAGCAGCCAACTACTAGCGCACCAAGAGACCCAGTACTTC	.	TRBJ2-5	TRBD2	TRBV3-1/TRBV3-2
CASSSDRLPLEQYF	TGTGCCAGCAGTTCTGATCGACTTCCGCTCGAGCAGTACTTC	.	TRBJ2-7	.	TRBV27
CASSSGGGAEDTQYF	TGTGCCAGCAGCTCGGGCGGGGGGGCCGAAGATACGCAGTATTTT	.	TRBJ2-3	TRBD2	TRBV5-4
CASSQDGPLAGDGEQYF	TGTGCCAGCAGCCAAGATGGCCCCCTTGCGGGAGACGGGGAGCAGTACTTC	.	TRBJ2-7	TRBD2	TRBV4-2
CASSLYSGNYGYTF	TGTGCCAGCAGCTTGTATTCAGGGAACTATGGCTACACCTTC	few	TRBJ1-2	.	TRBV5-4
CASSARVHISNQPQHF	TGTGCCAGCAGTGCCCGGGTTCACATTAGCAATCAGCCCCAGCATTTT	.	TRBJ1-5	.	TRBV6-1
CATRGQWNTEAFF	TGTGCCACTAGGGGGCAATGGAACACTGAAGCTTTCTTT	.	TRBJ1-1	TRBD1	TRBV15
CASSLGGGATDTQYF	TGTGCCAGCAGCTTAGGGGGGGGAGCCACAGATACGCAGTATTTT	.	TRBJ2-3	TRBD2	TRBV7-9
CAWSRGLAGNNEQFF	TGTGCCTGGAGTAGGGGACTAGCGGGTAACAATGAGCAGTTCTTC	.	TRBJ2-1	TRBD2	TRBV30
CASSLPTGSQETQYF	TGCGCCAGCAGTCTTCCGACAGGTAGCCAAGAGACCCAGTACTTC	.	TRBJ2-5	.	TRBV23-1
CASSSIRDYPYNEQFF	TGTGCCAGCAGTTCGATCCGGGACTACCCCTACAATGAGCAGTTCTTC	medium-sized	TRBJ2-1	TRBD2	TRBV27
CASSGTSGSGEQYF	TGTGCCAGCAGTGGAACTAGCGGGAGCGGAGAGCAGTACTTC	.	TRBJ2-7	TRBD2	TRBV6-4
CASSALGTWGFNYGYTF	TGTGCCAGTAGTGCTTTAGGGACATGGGGCTTCAACTATGGCTACACCTTC	once	TRBJ1-2	.	TRBV19
CASSLGSLNYGYTF	TGTGCCAGCAGCTTGGGCAGTCTTAACTATGGCTACACCTTC	.	TRBJ1-2	.	TRBV5-4
CASTPRTGTSYEQYF	TGCGCCAGCACTCCCCGGACAGGGACTTCCTACGAGCAGTACTTC	.	TRBJ2-7	TRBD1	TRBV10-2
CASSWVGGEKLFF	TGTGCCAGCAGTTGGGTGGGAGGGGAAAAACTGTTTTTT	.	TRBJ1-4	.	TRBV6-5
CASSIGLAGGEQFF	TGTGCCAGTAGTATAGGGCTAGCGGGAGGTGAGCAGTTCTTC	.	TRBJ2-1	TRBD2	TRBV19
CASNLAGHTDTQYF	TGTGCCAGCAACCTAGCGGGGCACACAGATACGCAGTATTTT	once	TRBJ2-3	TRBD2	TRBV28
CASSLGSLSAIGNTIYF	TGCGCCAGCAGCCTTGGGTCCCTTTCAGCGATTGGAAACACCATATATTTT	.	TRBJ1-3	.	TRBV5-1
CASNPTRGTGGSYGYTF	TGTGCCAGTAACCCCACCCGGGGGACAGGGGGCTCCTATGGCTACACCTTC	.	TRBJ1-2	TRBD1	TRBV19
CASSPILGAGGNNEQFF	TGTGCCAGCAGCCCTATACTAGGGGCGGGGGGTAACAATGAGCAGTTCTTC	.	TRBJ2-1	TRBD2	TRBV5-4
CASSVWTSGSGEQYF	TGTGCCAGCTCAGTCTGGACTAGCGGGAGCGGCGAGCAGTACTTC	.	TRBJ2-7	TRBD2	TRBV18
CASSAARGIGVSPLHF	TGTGCCAGCAGCGCCGCACGTGGTATAGGGGTTTCACCCCTCCACTTT	.	TRBJ1-6	.	TRBV9
CASSPRYSSSYNEQFF	TGTGCCAGCAGTCCCCGATACAGCAGCTCCTACAATGAGCAGTTCTTC	.	TRBJ2-1	.	TRBV27
CASRPGQGTYEQYF	TGTGCCAGCAGGCCGGGACAGGGGACCTACGAGCAGTACTTC	.	TRBJ2-7	TRBD1	TRBV6-5
CASSIQGLDQPQHF	TGTGCCAGTAGTATACAGGGCTTGGATCAGCCCCAGCATTTT	.	TRBJ1-5	.	TRBV19
CASSLRTATGGANVLTF	TGTGCCAGCAGTTTAAGGACAGCCACTGGCGGGGCCAACGTCCTGACTTTC	.	TRBJ2-6	.	TRBV28
CASSSQGGETQYF	TGCGCCAGCAGCTCTCAGGGGGGAGAGACCCAGTACTTC	.	TRBJ2-5	.	TRBV5-1